This T cell receptor (beta chain) originates from a study of T-cell reconstitution after alpha-beta-depleted transplantation in children. Whole-study results and caveats: As was reported, about two months after transplant, alpha-beta T cells came from several hundred expanded graft clones.

It was with unique molecular identifiers that the TCRbeta library was prepared. TCRdb reprocessed the PCR reads with MiXCR, giving one entry per CDR3 protein. Of about 600,000 distinct CDR3 sequences detected, over 10% appear once; the ten largest clones hold around 2.2%. This clonotype has just a few counts. Its antigen is unknown. Germline CDR1 reads SGHKS; CDR2 reads YYEKEE (reference sequence). This CDR3 contains 13 residues. With V trimmed by 6 bases and J by 7 bases, 9 bases remained unmatched. The specimen was PBMCs, mostly from graft donor cells, collected 360 days after TCRalphabeta/CD19-depleted stem cell transplant. The receptor was isolated from a male patient between 5 and 17 years old who had a stem cell transplant for acute myeloid leukemia, so the T cells may come from the graft donor. This sequence joins TRBV5-5 and TRBJ2-5; 7 bases agree with TRBD1. Here the CDR3 reads CASNHDRAGTQYF. The CDR3 DNA follows: TGTGCCAGCAACCATGACAGGGCGGGGACCCAGTACTTC.